The present TCR beta chain was sequenced within a study of T-cell memory formation after mild COVID-19. A single record per CDR3 protein comes from TCRdb applying MiXCR to the 5' RACE reads. The sample consists of about 540,000 distinct CDR3 sequences, around 20% of them appearing once. The CDR3 is made up of 15 amino acids. Trimming took off 5 bases at V and 2 bases at J, with 18 bases between the two ends. Germline V gene sequence: CDR1 DFQATT, CDR2 SNEGSKA (reference sequence). The chain recombines TRBV20-1 with TRBJ1-1; D gene ambiguous. The sample consisted of PBMCs or a T cell subset sorted from them (not recorded which). This receptor was obtained from an adult woman who had mild COVID-19 (a few samples of this study predate the infection). Cell type and time point are not known. The CDR3 here is CSAATWEADNTEAFF. Here the CDR3 DNA reads TGCAGTGCTGCCACTTGGGAGGCGGATAACACTGAAGCTTTCTTT.